This T cell receptor (beta chain) stems from a study of T cells after posttransplantation cyclophosphamide. General study findings and limits: Later post-transplant blood repertoires were often dominated by donor CD8+ memory clones. Recipient CMV seropositivity and CMV reactivation strongly tracked TRB clonality. Tissue-infiltrating T cells from skin or gut overlapped little with blood T cells.

Peripheral blood was collected from the related graft donor on the marrow donation day. The sample holds one count of this clone. The antigen remains unidentified. This table comes from immunoSEQ multiplex PCR, and its TCRdb copy is limited to in-frame clones, with some not included. The sample includes 66,000 or so clones, roughly 95% of them seen just once. CDR1 and CDR2 (germline): MNHEY, SVGAGI. V lost 0 bases, J lost 10 bases, and 9 bases stayed unmatched. The length of the CDR3 is 16 residues. V usage is TRBV6-5 and J usage is TRBJ1-6; 7 nucleotides match TRBD1. The TCR sequence derives from a woman younger than 45 in good health and a related stem cell transplant donor. The sample comprised PBMCs. CDR3 loop: CASSYSSGTATSPLHF. The CDR3 DNA sequence: TGTGCCAGCAGTTACTCTTCAGGGACAGCAACCTCACCCCTCCACTTT.